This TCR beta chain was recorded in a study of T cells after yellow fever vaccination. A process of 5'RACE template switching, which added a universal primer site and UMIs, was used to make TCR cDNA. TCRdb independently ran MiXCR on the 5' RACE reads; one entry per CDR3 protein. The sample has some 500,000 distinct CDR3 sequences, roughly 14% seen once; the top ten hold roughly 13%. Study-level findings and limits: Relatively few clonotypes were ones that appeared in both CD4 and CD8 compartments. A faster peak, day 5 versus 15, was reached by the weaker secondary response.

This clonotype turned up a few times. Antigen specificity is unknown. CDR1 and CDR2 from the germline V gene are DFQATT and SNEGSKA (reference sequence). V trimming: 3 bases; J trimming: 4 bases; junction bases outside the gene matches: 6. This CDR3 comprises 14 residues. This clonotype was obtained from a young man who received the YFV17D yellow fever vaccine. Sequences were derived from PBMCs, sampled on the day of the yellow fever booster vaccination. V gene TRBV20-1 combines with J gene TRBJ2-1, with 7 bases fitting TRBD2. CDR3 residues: CSASWASGYNEQFF. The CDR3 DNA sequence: TGCAGTGCTAGCTGGGCTAGCGGATACAATGAGCAGTTCTTC.